This section outlines one TCR beta chain sequence together with its context. Some clones are missing from TCRdb's copy, which holds only in-frame ones; the method was immunoSEQ multiplex PCR. The repertoire holds approximately 85,000 clones, about 90% seen once, with about 3% in the top ten. The sample originates from a study of blood T cell repertoires in COVID-19. Background on the study: The samples span acute and convalescent COVID-19 from the United States, Italy and Spain.

The V end lost 3 bases, the J end lost 4 bases, and 27 bases lay between the germline ends. Germline CDR1 LGHNA, CDR2 YSLEER. The CDR3 length is 19 residues. The chain recombines TRBV4-3 with TRBJ2-5; TRBD2 might be the D (6 bases). The TCR comes from a woman aged 45-65 years with active or convalescent COVID-19. Specimen: peripheral blood. The CDR3 DNA reads as TGCGCCAGCAGCCAGGGACCGGGTGGGACTGGATTGGTCCGAGAGACCCAGTACTTC. This sequence encodes CASSQGPGGTGLVRETQYF.